Listed below are T cell receptor beta chains from one sample, sequenced in a study of cytomegalovirus exposure and HLA in healthy donors. Assay: immunoSEQ multiplex PCR; the TCRdb copy retains only in-frame clones and omits some. The sample has some 87,000 clones; around 81% are singletons. Sequenced: PBMCs. The receptors here all came from a man in his late teens or twenties in good health and CMV-seropositive. The CDR3 runs from the conserved cysteine through the conserved F or W. A D gene is named only where the DNA matches it firmly. The size field is filled for only some rows; it gives once, few, many or a size class.

V gene	clone size	J gene	D gene	CDR3 protein	CDR3 DNA
TRBV14	once	TRBJ1-1	-	CASSQAAPNTEAFF	TGTGCCAGCAGCCAGGCTGCCCCGAACACTGAAGCTTTCTTT
TRBV4-1	-	TRBJ1-2	-	CASSQGTDYGYTF	TGCGCCAGCAGCCAAGGGACAGACTATGGCTACACCTTC
TRBV28	-	TRBJ1-1	TRBD1	CASSDPPTGSEAFF	TGTGCCAGCAGTGACCCACCGACAGGGTCTGAAGCTTTCTTT
TRBV6-5	-	TRBJ2-5	TRBD2	CASSSVAGQETQYF	TGTGCCAGCAGTTCGGTAGCGGGACAAGAGACCCAGTACTTC
TRBV29-1	-	TRBJ2-3	TRBD1	CSGGTGLLVDTQYF	TGCAGCGGGGGGACAGGGTTGTTAGTTGATACGCAGTATTTT
TRBV7-9	-	TRBJ2-5	-	CASRVGAAEETQYF	TGTGCCAGCCGAGTGGGGGCGGCGGAAGAGACCCAGTACTTC
TRBV6-5	-	TRBJ1-1	-	CASESGGPMNTEAFF	TGTGCCAGCGAATCGGGGGGGCCTATGAACACTGAAGCTTTCTTT
TRBV28	once	TRBJ2-7	-	CASSLRGGVGGQYF	TGTGCCAGCAGTTTAAGGGGGGGTGTGGGAGGGCAGTACTTC
TRBV2	-	TRBJ2-7	TRBD1	CASSSGTASYEQYF	TGTGCCAGCAGTTCCGGGACAGCGTCCTACGAGCAGTACTTC
TRBV4-2	-	TRBJ1-5	TRBD1	CASSPRDRGFEPQHF	TGTGCCAGCAGCCCCCGGGACAGGGGATTTGAGCCCCAGCATTTT
TRBV10-3	-	TRBJ1-5	TRBD1	CAISDQGAGSNQPQHF	TGTGCCATCAGTGACCAGGGGGCAGGGAGCAATCAGCCCCAGCATTTT
TRBV19	-	TRBJ2-3	TRBD2	CASRLAGISDTQYF	TGTGCCAGCCGACTAGCGGGGATCTCCGATACGCAGTATTTT
TRBV6-5	-	TRBJ2-5	TRBD1	CASSYHRGLGKETQYF	TGTGCCAGCAGTTATCACAGGGGGCTGGGGAAAGAGACCCAGTACTTC
TRBV12-2	few	TRBJ1-1	-	CASRCGDRGTEAFF	TGTGCAAGTCGCTGCGGGGACAGGGGCACTGAAGCTTTCTTT
TRBV11-2	-	TRBJ2-5	-	CASSSISQETQYF	TGTGCCAGCAGCTCTATTTCACAAGAGACCCAGTACTTC
TRBV2	few	TRBJ1-5	-	CASRKGEDQPQHF	TGTGCCAGCAGAAAGGGGGAAGATCAGCCCCAGCATTTT
TRBV28	-	TRBJ2-7	TRBD2	CASSTSGGYPYEQYF	TGTGCCAGCAGCACTAGCGGGGGGTATCCCTACGAGCAGTACTTC
TRBV19	once	TRBJ1-2	-	CASSPGVNYGYTF	TGTGCCAGTAGTCCAGGGGTTAACTATGGCTACACCTTC
TRBV28	few	TRBJ1-2	TRBD1	CASSLEARGFRGYTF	TGTGCCAGCAGTTTAGAGGCCAGGGGGTTTCGTGGCTACACCTTC
TRBV25-1	-	TRBJ2-2	TRBD1	CASSDRTGNTGELFF	TGTGCCAGCAGTGACCGGACAGGGAACACCGGGGAGCTGTTTTTT
TRBV7-3	-	TRBJ1-1	-	CASSPDSLMNTEAFF	TGTGCCAGCAGCCCGGACAGTCTGATGAACACTGAAGCTTTCTTT
TRBV13	-	TRBJ1-5	-	CASSHSNQPQHF	TGTGCCAGCAGCCATAGCAATCAGCCCCAGCATTTT
TRBV2	-	TRBJ1-1	TRBD1	CASSSIRDRPRLAFF	TGTGCCAGCAGTTCTATCCGGGACAGGCCCCGACTGGCTTTCTTT
TRBV29-1	-	TRBJ2-7	-	CSGGDRLYEQYF	TGCAGCGGGGGCGACAGGCTCTACGAGCAGTACTTC
TRBV28	-	TRBJ2-7	-	CASSSELGDEQYF	TGTGCCAGCAGTTCGGAGCTGGGAGACGAGCAGTACTTC
TRBV5-1	-	TRBJ2-1	TRBD2	CASSAVAGGYNEQFF	TGCGCCAGCAGCGCCGTAGCGGGGGGCTACAATGAGCAGTTCTTC
TRBV5-6	-	TRBJ2-5	TRBD1	CASSSTFNRDRGSRETQYF	TGTGCCAGCAGCTCCACCTTTAACCGGGACAGGGGCTCCAGGGAGACCCAGTACTTC
TRBV25-1	-	TRBJ1-4	TRBD1	CASSAPIRGTDLFF	TGTGCCAGCAGTGCACCAATCAGGGGGACAGATCTGTTTTTT
TRBV11-3	-	TRBJ2-3	-	CASSFRHTDTQYF	TGTGCCAGCAGCTTCAGACACACAGATACGCAGTATTTT
TRBV5-1	few	TRBJ1-1	-	CASSVVRGGNTEAFF	TGCGCCAGCAGCGTTGTCAGAGGGGGGAACACTGAAGCTTTCTTT
TRBV9	-	TRBJ2-7	TRBD2	CASSSPWGGEQYF	TGTGCCAGCAGCTCTCCCTGGGGGGGCGAGCAGTACTTC
TRBV27	-	TRBJ2-7	-	CASINQGSHEQYF	TGTGCCAGCATAAACCAGGGATCCCACGAGCAGTACTTC
TRBV2	few	TRBJ1-4	-	CASTTVEKLFF	TGTGCCAGCACTACGGTGGAAAAACTGTTTTTT
TRBV29-1	once	TRBJ1-2	-	CSVEGPNYGYTF	TGCAGCGTTGAGGGCCCCAACTATGGCTACACCTTC
TRBV5-1	-	TRBJ2-7	TRBD1	CASSPGGQGRSYEQYF	TGCGCCAGCAGCCCCGGGGGACAGGGCCGCTCCTACGAGCAGTACTTC
TRBV29-1	-	TRBJ2-7	TRBD1	CSVGDSYEQYF	TGCAGCGTGGGGGACAGCTACGAGCAGTACTTC
TRBV14	-	TRBJ2-1	-	CASSQDLREQFF	TGTGCCAGCAGCCAAGATCTGCGGGAGCAGTTCTTC
TRBV7-9	-	TRBJ2-7	TRBD1	CASTSGGTGIYEQYF	TGTGCCAGCACCTCCGGTGGGACAGGGATCTACGAGCAGTACTTC
TRBV9	few	TRBJ1-5	-	CASSVRGEGQPQHF	TGTGCCAGCAGCGTGCGAGGAGAGGGTCAGCCCCAGCATTTT
TRBV28	-	TRBJ2-7	TRBD2	CASSLLAGVSREQYF	TGTGCCAGCAGCCTTTTAGCGGGAGTAAGTAGAGAGCAGTACTTC
TRBV7-9	-	TRBJ2-7	TRBD2	CASSFTSGSSYEQYF	TGTGCCAGCAGCTTTACTAGCGGGAGCTCCTACGAGCAGTACTTC
TRBV25-1	-	TRBJ2-7	TRBD1	CASGGQAYEQYF	TGTGCCAGCGGGGGACAGGCCTACGAGCAGTACTTC
TRBV12-5	-	TRBJ2-7	TRBD2	CASGLGIAGGTPEQYF	TGTGCTAGTGGTTTGGGAATAGCGGGGGGGACTCCCGAGCAGTACTTC
TRBV25-1	-	TRBJ1-5	TRBD1	CASSDRGRVQPQHF	TGTGCCAGCAGTGATAGGGGGCGCGTCCAGCCCCAGCATTTT
TRBV20-1	-	TRBJ2-7	-	CSAGHEYEQYF	TGCAGTGCGGGGCACGAGTACGAGCAGTACTTC
TRBV28	-	TRBJ2-1	TRBD2	CASSFREVDYNEQFF	TGTGCCAGCAGTTTTCGGGAGGTGGACTACAATGAGCAGTTCTTC
TRBV9	once	TRBJ1-2	-	CASTRFAGTGDGYTF	TGTGCCAGCACCCGCTTCGCCGGAACGGGGGATGGCTACACCTTC
TRBV29-1	once	TRBJ2-1	-	CSAFRDFINEQFF	TGCAGCGCCTTCCGGGACTTCATTAATGAGCAGTTCTTC
TRBV7-6	-	TRBJ1-2	-	CASSLSPGGGYTF	TGTGCCAGCAGCTTAAGTCCGGGTGGTGGCTACACCTTC
TRBV2	-	TRBJ2-1	-	CAGGDGQYYEQFF	TGTGCCGGGGGAGATGGACAGTACTATGAGCAGTTCTTC
TRBV5-1	-	TRBJ2-7	-	CASSFGGSYEQYF	TGCGCCAGCAGCTTCGGGGGCTCCTACGAGCAGTACTTC
TRBV7-2	-	TRBJ2-5	TRBD2	CASSLRGLAAQETQYF	TGTGCCAGCAGCTTACGGGGTCTAGCGGCTCAAGAGACCCAGTACTTC